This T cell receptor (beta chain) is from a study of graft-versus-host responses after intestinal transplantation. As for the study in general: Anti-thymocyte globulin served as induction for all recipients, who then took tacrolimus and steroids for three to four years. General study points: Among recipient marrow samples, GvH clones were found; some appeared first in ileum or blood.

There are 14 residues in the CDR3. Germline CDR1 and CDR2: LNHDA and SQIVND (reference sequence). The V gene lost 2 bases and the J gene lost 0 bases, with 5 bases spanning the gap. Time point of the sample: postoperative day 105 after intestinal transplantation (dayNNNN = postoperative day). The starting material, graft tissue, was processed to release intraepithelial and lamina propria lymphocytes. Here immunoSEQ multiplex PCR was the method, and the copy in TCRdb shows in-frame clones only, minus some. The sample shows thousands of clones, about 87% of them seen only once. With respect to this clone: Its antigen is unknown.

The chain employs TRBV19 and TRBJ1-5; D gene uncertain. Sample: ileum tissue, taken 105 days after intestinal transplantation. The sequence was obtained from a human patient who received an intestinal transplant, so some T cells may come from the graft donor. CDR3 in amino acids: CASSITSSNQPQHF. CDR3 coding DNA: TGTGCCAGTAGTATAACATCTAGCAATCAGCCCCAGCATTTT.